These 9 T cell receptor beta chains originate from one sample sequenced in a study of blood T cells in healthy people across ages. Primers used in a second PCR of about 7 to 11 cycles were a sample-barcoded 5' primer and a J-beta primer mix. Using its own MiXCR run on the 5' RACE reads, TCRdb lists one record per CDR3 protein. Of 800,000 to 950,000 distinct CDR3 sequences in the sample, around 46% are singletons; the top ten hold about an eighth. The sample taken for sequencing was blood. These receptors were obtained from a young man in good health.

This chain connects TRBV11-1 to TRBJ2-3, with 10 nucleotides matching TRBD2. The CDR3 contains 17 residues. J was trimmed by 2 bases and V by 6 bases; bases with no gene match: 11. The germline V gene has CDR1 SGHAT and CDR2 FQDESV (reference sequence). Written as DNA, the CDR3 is TGTGCCAGCAGGACTCCAGCGGGGGGGACTTACACAGATACGCAGTATTTT. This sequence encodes CASRTPAGGTYTDTQYF.

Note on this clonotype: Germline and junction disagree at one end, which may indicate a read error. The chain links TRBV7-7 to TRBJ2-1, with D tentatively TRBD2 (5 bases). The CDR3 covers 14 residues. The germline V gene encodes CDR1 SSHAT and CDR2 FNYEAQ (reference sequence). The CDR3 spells CASSPGMAGNEQFF. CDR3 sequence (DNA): TGTGCTAGCAGCCCGGGCATGGCGGGCAATGAGCAGTTCTTC.

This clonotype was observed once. The DNA of the CDR3 is TGTGCCAGCAGCGCGGACAGGGCTCCATCCTACGAGCAGTACTTC. Translating gives CASSADRAPSYEQYF. This chain uses TRBV9 with TRBJ2-7; TRBD1 agrees at 8 bases. The CDR3 has 15 residues. V trimming: 3 bases; J trimming: 1 base; junction bases outside the gene matches: 6. Germline CDR1 and CDR2: SGDLS and YYNGEE.

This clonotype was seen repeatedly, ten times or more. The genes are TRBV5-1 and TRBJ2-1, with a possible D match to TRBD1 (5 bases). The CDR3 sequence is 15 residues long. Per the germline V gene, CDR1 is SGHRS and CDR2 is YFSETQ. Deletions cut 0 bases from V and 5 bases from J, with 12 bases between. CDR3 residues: CASSLAATANNEQFF. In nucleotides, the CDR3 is TGCGCCAGCAGCTTGGCCGCGACAGCCAACAATGAGCAGTTCTTC.

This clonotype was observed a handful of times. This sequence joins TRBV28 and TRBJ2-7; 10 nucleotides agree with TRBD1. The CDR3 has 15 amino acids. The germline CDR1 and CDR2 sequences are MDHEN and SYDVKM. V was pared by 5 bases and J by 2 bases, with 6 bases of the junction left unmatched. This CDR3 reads CASSLIGTGAYEQYF. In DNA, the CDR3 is TGTGCCAGCAGTCTTATCGGGACAGGGGCCTACGAGCAGTACTTC.

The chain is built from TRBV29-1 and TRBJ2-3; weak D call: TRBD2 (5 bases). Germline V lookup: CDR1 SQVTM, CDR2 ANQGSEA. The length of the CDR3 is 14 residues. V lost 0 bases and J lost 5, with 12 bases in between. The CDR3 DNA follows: TGCAGCGTTGAAGATCGCCAAGCGGTAGATACGCAGTATTTT. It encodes CSVEDRQAVDTQYF.

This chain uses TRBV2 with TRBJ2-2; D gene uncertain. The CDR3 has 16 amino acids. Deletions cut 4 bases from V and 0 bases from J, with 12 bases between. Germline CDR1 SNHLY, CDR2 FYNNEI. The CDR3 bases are TGTGCCAGCAGTGTAAGATCCGTCCCGAACACCGGGGAGCTGTTTTTT. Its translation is CASSVRSVPNTGELFF.

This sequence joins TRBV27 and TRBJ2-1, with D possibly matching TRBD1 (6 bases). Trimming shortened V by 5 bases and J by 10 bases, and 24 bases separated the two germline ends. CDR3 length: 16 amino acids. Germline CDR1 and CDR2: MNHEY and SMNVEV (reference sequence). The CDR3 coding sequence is TGTGCCAGCAGTCTACCGGGACAACAAAATCCGGGGGAGCAGTTCTTC. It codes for CASSLPGQQNPGEQFF.

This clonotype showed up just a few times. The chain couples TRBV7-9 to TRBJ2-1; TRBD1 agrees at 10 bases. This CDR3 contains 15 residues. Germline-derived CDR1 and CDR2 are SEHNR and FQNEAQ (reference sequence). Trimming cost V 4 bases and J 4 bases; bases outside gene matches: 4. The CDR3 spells CASSSGQGDYNEQFF. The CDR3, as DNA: TGTGCCAGCAGCTCCGGACAGGGGGATTACAATGAGCAGTTCTTC.